This note documents a single T cell receptor (beta chain) sequence. The antigen this receptor binds is unknown. No base qualities exist here, and no much larger clone lies one base off it. The data originate from a study of shared clonotypes between healthy human individuals (dated by TCRdb to 2018 to 2021). Regarding the complete study: The cohort included three men and two women between 18 and 49 years of age. The study deeply sequenced blood TCR repertoires of about 5 healthy adults to estimate repertoire size and the extent of clonotype sharing between individuals. Per donor, three plates each were used for CD4 naive and CD4 memory, two for CD8 naive, and one for CD8 memory. Leukapheresis yielded between about 0.9 and 8.9 billion PBMCs per donor. Different laboratories and diverse techniques were used to prepare libraries and sequence TCR repertoires, to increase sequencing depth and limit assay-specific biases.

Using the deep immunoSEQ assay, TCR CDR3 regions were amplified from genomic DNA by multiplex PCR. Genomic DNA extracted from each cell subset was distributed evenly over all wells of several immunoSEQ 96-well plates, and each plate served as one replicate. Each replicate PCR for sorted subsets received around 200 ng genomic DNA, equal to tens of thousands of T cell genomes. Purified libraries were quantified with a Qubit 3.0 fluorometer, sized on a Bioanalyzer 2100, and re-quantified with the KAPA Library Quantification kit. Every immunoSEQ 96-well plate was sequenced on a separate single-read 150-cycle Illumina NextSeq 550 flow cell. The original pipeline was this. Because only junctional sequences without quality scores were contained in the immunoSEQ output, filtering matching that applied to full-length reads could not be performed. To assign V/J genes and CDR3, sequences were annotated using PyIR, a Python wrapper for IgBLAST v1.9, with IMGT germline references. Reads were filtered out if the reads had weak V/J assignments (E-value above 1e-6), no CDR3, stop codons, out-of-frame junctions, or ambiguous translated residues. V3J clonotypes were defined as sequences sharing an identical inferred V gene, J gene, and CDR3 amino acid sequence. Percentage overlap between repertoires was computed as shared unique clonotypes divided by the size of the smaller repertoire. RTK rarefaction, the Chao1 estimator, and Recon v2.1 estimates of unobserved clonotypes were used to assess repertoire richness. OLGA was used to compute generation probabilities for all TCRbeta clonotypes that the gDNA method yielded from a few donors. Held by TCRdb, this immuneACCESS table contains in-frame sequences only and omits some clones. Under half of the omission traces to an unresolved V gene where checked; the cause of the rest is unknown. From that table come the V and J calls and clone size; the DNA was used to work out D and trimming. In all, the sample holds about 2.4 million clones, and 90% to 95% of those were seen once. About 0.13% of the sample comes from the top ten.

The investigation overall reported the following: Based on pairwise subsampling, the degree of clonotype sharing among donors was expected to be affected by sequencing depth. Clonotypes shared by all four sorted-subset donors showed higher generation probabilities than non-shared clonotypes. Sampling was limited to blood, and TCR repertoires in tissue likely differ from TCR repertoires in blood. The genetic and exposure-history diversity represented was limited by the small number of donors. Estimated clonotype richness was generally larger for naive than for memory subsets. Across a handful of donors, roughly 5.4% of naive CD4, 3% to 3.5% of naive CD8, around 2.5% of memory CD4, and under 0.45% of memory CD8 clonotypes were shared. Incomplete sequencing was indicated by rarefaction of sorted-subset datasets, despite the large sequencing depth.

The CDR3 has 15 amino acids, counting the end cysteine and phenylalanine. The entry retains the CDR3 DNA only, 45 bases that are in frame from base 1. The donors were healthy, HIV-negative adults with no recently reported acute infections or vaccinations. Only Caucasian adults living in Nashville, Tennessee, USA were represented among the donors. Magnetic negative selection was used to enrich CD4+ T cells, after which naive cells were positively selected on CD45RA and the negative fraction became the memory subset. Blood was obtained by leukapheresis, after which PBMCs were separated by Ficoll-Histopaque density gradient centrifugation and cryopreserved in liquid nitrogen vapor phase. Purity and quantity of every magnetically sorted T cell population were checked by analytical flow cytometry. Genomic DNA was isolated from every sorted fraction and measured by UV absorbance on a Nanodrop 2000c.

This sequence originates from a man in his late teens or twenties in good health. Sequencing was done on a sample of naive CD4+ T cells sorted from blood. The intended sense of this specimen's cell subset or site label: CD45RA+ positively selected. The chain couples TRBV21-1 to TRBJ2-7; the table calls TRBD1, which could not be checked here. TRBV21-1 is assigned pseudogene status. CDR3 region: CASTPVVDSSYEQYF. In nucleotides, the sequence is TGTGCCAGCACCCCAGTTGTGGACAGCTCCTACGAGCAGTACTTC.